The T cell receptor beta chain described here comes from a study of response to subunit inactivated influenza vaccine. This CDR3 is built from 16 residues. Per the germline V gene, CDR1 is MGHRA and CDR2 is YSYEKL. V lost 0 bases to trimming and J lost 4 bases, with 15 bases between them. From the RT-PCR reads, TCRdb called clonotypes with MiXCR, one entry per CDR3 protein. Of fewer than 800,000 distinct CDR3 sequences in the sample, 15% to 19% were seen once. The chain recombines TRBV4-1 with TRBJ1-1; maybe TRBD1 (6 bases). This specimen consisted of PBMCs from blood, obtained approximately 12 days after vaccination. This receptor was obtained from a man aged 50-59 years who received an inactivated influenza vaccine. Written as DNA, the CDR3 is TGCGCCAGCAGCCAAGATCTCAGGGGCAGGGGCACTGAAGCTTTCTTT. Its protein product is CASSQDLRGRGTEAFF.